These 30 T cell receptor beta chains share one sample of origin, sequenced in a study of cytomegalovirus exposure and HLA in healthy donors. Primers: 60 Vbeta forward and 13 Jbeta reverse. TCRdb's copy holds only in-frame clones and misses some; the assay was immunoSEQ multiplex PCR. The sample lists 150,000 to 180,000 clones; approximately 80% were seen once. Sequencing was performed on PBMCs. The receptors were sampled from a man in his thirties or forties in good health and CMV-seropositive.

V gene TRBV10-3 combines with J gene TRBJ1-2; the match to TRBD1 covers 7 bases. The germline CDR1 and CDR2 sequences are ENHRY and SYGVKD. This CDR3 comprises 14 residues. The V and J ends lost 6 bases and 7 bases, in that order; junction bases with no gene match: 11. CDR3 DNA sequence: TGTGCCATCAGAACCACTACAGGGGTCTCTGGCTACACCTTC. Amino acid sequence: CAIRTTTGVSGYTF.

This chain connects TRBV4-1 to TRBJ2-7; the match to TRBD1 covers 8 bases. The germline V gene has CDR1 MGHRA and CDR2 YSYEKL. The CDR3 extends over 14 amino acids. V lost 3 bases and J lost 7; bases outside the gene matches: 8. In DNA, the CDR3 is TGCGCCAGCAGCCACCAGGGGGCGGGTAATGAGCAGTACTTC. Translation gives CASSHQGAGNEQYF.

The chain couples TRBV25-1 to TRBJ2-6; D may be TRBD2 (6 bases). The CDR3 totals 15 residues. V dropped 5 bases and J dropped 3 bases, with 11 bases sitting between them. The germline CDR1 and CDR2 sequences are MGHDK and SYGVNS. The CDR3, as DNA: TGTGCCAGCAGTCCCACAGCGGGTGGGGCCAACGTCCTGACTTTC. Translating it yields CASSPTAGGANVLTF.

The chain combines TRBV10-3 with TRBJ1-3; 8 nucleotides match TRBD1. The CDR3 has 15 residues. Germline V gene sequence: CDR1 ENHRY, CDR2 SYGVKD. The ends lost 6 bases at V and 0 bases at J; junction bases unmatched: 4. CDR3 DNA: TGTGCCATCAGAGCCACAGGGGGCTCTGGAAACACCATATATTTT. This codes for CAIRATGGSGNTIYF.

CDR3 residues: CASSEAQEGGYTF. The CDR3 nucleotides read TGTGCCAGCAGTGAAGCTCAGGAGGGAGGCTACACCTTC. This sequence joins TRBV6-1 and TRBJ1-2, with unresolved D. The CDR3 contains 13 residues. Trimming took 0 bases from V and 8 from J, leaving 10 bases between them. CDR1 MNHNS and CDR2 SASEGT come from the germline V gene.

The rearrangement joins TRBV2 to TRBJ1-2; D possibly corresponds to TRBD1 (5 bases). Germline V gene lookup returns CDR1 SNHLY and CDR2 FYNNEI. The V gene lost 1 base and the J gene lost 4 bases, with 13 bases spanning the gap. This CDR3 region has 15 residues. Here the CDR3 reads CASSEEVGQGYGYTF. Written as DNA, the CDR3 is TGTGCCAGCAGTGAAGAGGTGGGCCAGGGCTATGGCTACACCTTC.

This clone was observed a handful of times. V and J are TRBV29-1 and TRBJ1-1, with D hard to call. V shed 7 bases and J shed 3 bases, with 3 bases lying between them. The germline CDR1 and CDR2 sequences are SQVTM and ANQGSEA. The CDR3 totals 9 residues. The CDR3 reads CSADTEAFF. CDR3 bases: TGCAGCGCTGACACTGAAGCTTTCTTT. The variable domain in full, with the rest retrieved from reference TRBV29-1 and TRBJ1-1, is SAVISQKPSRDICQRGTSLTIQCQVDSQVTMMFWYRQQPGQSLTLIATANQGSEATYESGFVIDKFPISRPNLTFSTLTVSNMSPEDSSIYLCSADTEAFFGQGTRLTVV.

The chain carries TRBV4-2 and TRBJ2-2, with 7 bases lining up with TRBD2. CDR1 is LGHNA, CDR2 YNFKEQ, per germline. Unmatched junction bases numbered 18, after V lost 0 bases and J lost 8 bases. The CDR3 totals 19 residues. The CDR3 sequence: CASSQEPPRSGDRVGELFF. The CDR3 nucleotides read TGTGCCAGCAGCCAAGAACCCCCTCGGAGCGGGGATAGGGTGGGGGAGCTGTTTTTT.

The chain carries TRBV6-6 and TRBJ1-2; TRBD1 is a possible D gene (6 bases). CDR1 MNHNY and CDR2 SVGAGI come from the germline V gene (reference sequence). The germline V and J ends were trimmed by 7 bases and 1 base, with 16 bases remaining between them. The CDR3 loop spans 15 amino acids. CDR3 DNA: TGTGCCAGCAAACTCGGGACAACTATTAACTATGGCTACACCTTC. Translation: CASKLGTTINYGYTF.

J is TRBJ2-7 and V is TRBV2, with D possibly matching TRBD1 (6 bases). CDR3 length: 14 amino acids. Germline-derived CDR1 and CDR2 are SNHLY and FYNNEI. V dropped 2 bases and J dropped 0 bases, with 8 bases sitting between them. This chain's CDR3 is CASSERDISYEQYF. The CDR3 region has the DNA TGTGCCAGCAGTGAAAGGGACATCTCCTACGAGCAGTACTTC.

CDR3 sequence reads: CAWSAGIGEAFF. The CDR3 DNA sequence: TGTGCCTGGAGTGCAGGGATCGGTGAAGCTTTCTTT. V gene TRBV30 combines with J gene TRBJ1-1, with D tentatively TRBD1 (5 bases). Germline CDR1 GTSNPN, CDR2 SVGIG (reference sequence). The CDR3 runs to 12 residues. V lost 1 base and J 7 bases, leaving 10 bases between the germline ends.

The chain combines TRBV7-9 with TRBJ1-5; no clear D. Germline V CDR1 and CDR2: SEHNR, FQNEAQ (reference sequence). V was trimmed by 1 base and J by 7 bases, leaving 8 bases between them. This CDR3 is built from 13 residues. CDR3 sequence (DNA): TGTGCCAGCAGCTTAGGACAAGAGCAGCCCCAGCATTTT. Protein sequence: CASSLGQEQPQHF.

A remark on this clone: The junction and the germline gene differ at one end; a read error may be behind it. This sequence joins TRBV30 and TRBJ1-2, with D perhaps matching TRBD1 (5 bases). Germline values: CDR1 GTSNPN, CDR2 SVGIG (reference sequence). The CDR3 covers 13 residues. CDR3 region: CAWSVQPGGALNF. The CDR3 region has the DNA TGTGCCTGGAGTGTTCAACCGGGAGGGGCCCTCAACTTC.

The chain recombines TRBV5-1 with TRBJ2-2; tentative D call: TRBD2 (5 bases). Germline assignment: CDR1 SGHRS and CDR2 YFSETQ. The V and J ends lost 0 bases and 2 bases respectively, with 8 bases between them. This CDR3 contains 15 residues. The CDR3 region is CASSLDSVNTGELFF. The CDR3 DNA sequence: TGCGCCAGCAGCTTGGATAGCGTCAACACCGGGGAGCTGTTTTTT.

The V gene is TRBV9, the J gene TRBJ2-5; the D gene is possibly TRBD2 (6 bases). This CDR3 has 14 residues. Trimming removed 4 bases at V and 5 bases at J, with 15 bases between. Germline CDR1 reads SGDLS; CDR2 reads YYNGEE. DNA for the CDR3: TGTGCCAGCAGCCCAGGGCTAGCGAGGGAGACCCAGTACTTC. It encodes CASSPGLARETQYF.

The rearrangement links TRBV29-1 to TRBJ2-2; D may be TRBD2 (6 bases). CDR3 length: 14 residues. Trimming left V 6 bases short and J 0 bases short, with 11 bases between. CDR1 SQVTM and CDR2 ANQGSEA come from the germline V gene. This chain's CDR3 is CSVGGGANTGELFF. For the CDR3, the DNA is TGCAGCGTCGGCGGCGGGGCGAACACCGGGGAGCTGTTTTTT.

The chain links TRBV28 to TRBJ2-7; tentatively, D is TRBD1 (6 bases). The CDR3 sequence is 14 residues long. V was trimmed by 5 bases and J by 2 bases, leaving 13 bases between them. Germline assignment: CDR1 MDHEN and CDR2 SYDVKM. CDR3 nucleotides: TGTGCCAGCAGTCCTCCGGACAGCACCTACGAGCAGTACTTC. Translation: CASSPPDSTYEQYF.

The chain is built from TRBV7-8 and TRBJ2-5; D might be TRBD1 (5 bases). V shed 5 bases and J shed 7 bases, with 17 bases lying between them. The germline gives CDR1 SGHVS, CDR2 FQNEAQ. This CDR3 is 14 amino acids long. The CDR3 loop reads CASSLGSTGVTQYF. The CDR3 region has the DNA TGTGCCAGCAGCCTGGGGTCTACAGGCGTGACCCAGTACTTC.

V gene TRBV6-6 combines with J gene TRBJ2-7; 12 bases agree with TRBD2. V lost 5 bases to trimming and J lost 2 bases; unmatched junction nucleotides: 4. The V gene's germline CDR1 is MNHNY and CDR2 SVGAGI (reference sequence). The length of the CDR3 is 15 residues. The chain's CDR3 is CASSPRTSGAYEQYF. The CDR3 coding sequence is TGTGCCAGCAGTCCCCGGACTAGCGGGGCCTACGAGCAGTACTTC.

This rearrangement joins TRBV7-3 to TRBJ2-7; D perhaps matches TRBD2 (5 bases). V was shortened by 5 bases and J by 2 bases, with 13 bases between the two germline ends. This CDR3 comprises 14 residues. The germline gives CDR1 SGHTA, CDR2 FQGTGA. CDR3 residues: CASSPGPGAYEQYF. CDR3 nucleotide sequence: TGTGCCAGCAGCCCCGGCCCCGGGGCCTACGAGCAGTACTTC.

The V call is TRBV9, the J call TRBJ2-7; 8 nucleotides match TRBD2. The germline V gene encodes CDR1 SGDLS and CDR2 YYNGEE. The CDR3 runs to 14 residues. V dropped 4 bases and J dropped 6; count of bases not matched to a gene: 9. As DNA, the CDR3 is TGTGCCAGCAGCCAAACGGGGGGGGCGATCGAGCAGTACTTC. Protein: CASSQTGGAIEQYF. The full variable domain, rest sourced from reference TRBV9 and TRBJ2-7, is DSGVTQTPKHLITATGQRVTLRCSPRSGDLSVYWYQQSLDQGLQFLIQYYNGEERAKGNILERFSAQQFPDLHSELNLSSLELGDSALYFCASSQTGGAIEQYFGPGTRLTVT.

The count of this clone is one. The chain joins TRBV29-1 to TRBJ1-1; 11 bases agree with TRBD1. J was trimmed by 0 bases and V by 6 bases; bases with no gene match: 0. Germline lookup yields CDR1 SQVTM and CDR2 ANQGSEA. This CDR3 comprises 13 residues. CDR3 nucleotide sequence: TGCAGCGTGGGACAGGGGGTGAACACTGAAGCTTTCTTT. Translating gives CSVGQGVNTEAFF.

The chain joins TRBV11-2 to TRBJ1-1; no clear D. CDR3 length: 14 amino acids. From germline, CDR1 is SGHAT and CDR2 FQNNGV. The ends were cut back, 3 bases at V and 3 bases at J, with 11 bases in the middle. The CDR3 DNA reads as TGTGCCAGCAGCTTTAGCACCGGGGACACTGAAGCTTTCTTT. Its protein product is CASSFSTGDTEAFF.

CDR3 loop: CASSTRDRESYEQYF. CDR3 in DNA: TGTGCCAGTAGCACCCGGGACAGGGAATCCTACGAGCAGTACTTC. This chain links TRBV19 with TRBJ2-7, with TRBD1 matching 9 bases. Germline loops: CDR1 LNHDA, CDR2 SQIVND (reference sequence). This CDR3 is 15 amino acids long. V was pared by 6 bases and J by 1 base, with 7 bases of the junction left unmatched.

J is TRBJ2-7 and V is TRBV6-5; 9 nucleotides line up with TRBD1. Trimming cost V 6 bases and J 5 bases; bases outside gene matches: 8. The germline V gene has CDR1 MNHEY and CDR2 SVGAGI. This CDR3 contains 14 residues. Written as DNA, the CDR3 is TGTGCCAGCAGACCGGGACAGGGAGCAAACGAGCAGTACTTC. The encoded protein is CASRPGQGANEQYF.

This clone was observed a single time. CDR3 DNA sequence: TGTGCCAGCAGGGGGGGGAGGGACAGGTTTAAAGAGCAGTTCTTC. As protein: CASRGGRDRFKEQFF. The chain links TRBV28 to TRBJ2-1; D might be TRBD1 (8 bases). With 6 bases removed from V and 10 bases from J, the gap between germline ends came to 22 bases. There are 15 residues in the CDR3. Germline CDR1 is MDHEN and CDR2 is SYDVKM.

V is TRBV18 and J is TRBJ1-1, with D perhaps TRBD1 (5 bases). CDR1 KGHSH and CDR2 LQKENI come from the germline V gene. CDR3 length: 13 amino acids. Written as DNA, the CDR3 is TGTGCTGCAGGGAAGGCTACGAACACTGAAGCTTTCTTT. Its protein is CAAGKATNTEAFF.

This clone was picked up one time. The chain combines TRBV6-6 with TRBJ2-5; D possibly corresponds to TRBD1 (6 bases). The DNA matches TRBJ2-7 better at its end, which makes the J call doubtful. The CDR3 contains 14 residues. Per germline, CDR1 MNHNY and CDR2 SVGAGI (reference sequence). CDR3 residues: CASSVPYRVYEQYF. The CDR3 DNA sequence: TGTGCCAGCAGTGTACCCTACAGGGTTTACGAGCAGTACTTC.

The genes are TRBV25-1 and TRBJ1-4; TRBD1 is a possible D gene (5 bases). The V end was cut by 3 bases, the J end by 3 bases, with 8 bases between. CDR1 and CDR2 (germline): MGHDK, SYGVNS. This CDR3 has 14 amino acids. In DNA, the CDR3 is TGTGCCAGCAGTGAGCAGGGTTCTAATGAAAAACTGTTTTTT. It translates to CASSEQGSNEKLFF.

The chain is built from TRBV18 and TRBJ2-2; 10 bases align to TRBD1. The germline V gene has CDR1 KGHSH and CDR2 LQKENI. The CDR3 extends over 16 amino acids. The V segment lost 2 bases and the J segment 1 base; nucleotides outside the gene matches: 1. The CDR3, as DNA: TGTGCCAGCTCACCAGGGACAGGGGAGAACACCGGGGAGCTGTTTTTT. Its translation is CASSPGTGENTGELFF.